Shown below are 28 T cell receptor beta chains from a single sample sequenced in a study of monozygotic twins with inflammatory bowel disease. From the 5' RACE reads, TCRdb lists one entry per CDR3 protein and no DNA. This sample contains about 160,000 distinct CDR3 sequences. Input material: blood. Receptors were obtained from a human donor with ulcerative colitis or Crohn's disease, or a healthy co-twin of an affected twin (not recorded which).

V gene TRBV10-3 combines with J gene TRBJ2-7; TCRdb designates TRBD1, a call that cannot be tested without DNA. Germline V gives CDR1 ENHRY, CDR2 SYGVKD. The CDR3 contains 14 residues. The CDR3 reads CAISVGTGGFEQYF.

This chain links TRBV18 with TRBJ1-1. Germline lookup yields CDR1 KGHSH and CDR2 LQKENI. The CDR3 is made up of 14 amino acids. The CDR3 protein is CASSPPGGNTEAFF.

This rearrangement joins TRBV15 to TRBJ1-2. The CDR3 is made up of 15 amino acids. Germline V gene lookup returns CDR1 LNHNV and CDR2 YYDKDF (reference sequence). The CDR3 sequence: CATSRSRTVRKGYTF.

This sequence joins TRBV20-1 and TRBJ1-1; TCRdb names TRBD1, which stays unverified in the absence of DNA. Looked up from germline, CDR1 is DFQATT and CDR2 is SNEGSKA (reference sequence). The CDR3 spans 13 residues. The CDR3 protein is CSARDLQGASTFF.

The chain joins TRBV7-2 to TRBJ1-2. Germline V gives CDR1 SGHTA, CDR2 FQGNSA. The CDR3 consists of 13 residues. The CDR3 here is CASSPLRSYGYTF.

The chain joins TRBV7-8 to TRBJ2-3; no DNA is available, so the TRBD1 call from TCRdb remains unchecked. Per the germline V gene, CDR1 is SGHVS and CDR2 is FQNEAQ. The CDR3 has 17 amino acids. The CDR3: CASSFRPPRQGSDTQYF.

This chain connects TRBV20-1 to TRBJ2-1; TCRdb indicates TRBD2, and absent DNA this call remains unverified. Germline V CDR1 and CDR2: DFQATT, SNEGSKA (reference sequence). The CDR3 contains 16 residues. This CDR3 reads CSARDGPFIVYNEQFF.

The chain couples TRBV7-2 to TRBJ2-7. In germline, CDR1 is SGHTA, CDR2 FQGNSA. This CDR3 has 15 residues. The CDR3 spells CASSLAIGSTYEQYF.

The J gene is TRBJ2-1, the V gene TRBV4-2; the D call of TRBD2 rests on TCRdb alone, since no DNA is present to check it. The CDR3 length is 15 residues. CDR1 is LGHNA and CDR2 is YNFKEQ in the germline V gene. CDR3 loop: CASSLRFGDRNEQFF.

The chain links TRBV5-6 to TRBJ2-7; TCRdb proposes TRBD2, but this gene call is untestable without DNA. CDR1 and CDR2 from the germline V gene are SGHDT and YYEEEE. The CDR3 is made up of 15 amino acids. The CDR3 loop is CASSLLAAQEGEQYF.

The gene calls are TRBV7-8 and TRBJ2-2; TCRdb selects TRBD1, and the lack of DNA leaves this call unchecked. This CDR3 is 16 amino acids long. In germline, CDR1 is SGHVS, CDR2 FQNEAQ. The CDR3 reads CASSLFGQQPTGELFF.

V and J are TRBV30 and TRBJ1-2; no DNA is available, so the TRBD1 call from TCRdb remains unchecked. The CDR3 totals 15 residues. Per germline, CDR1 GTSNPN and CDR2 SVGIG (reference sequence). This chain's CDR3 is CAWSVGAGANYGYTF.

This sequence joins TRBV28 and TRBJ1-5; TCRdb names TRBD1, which stays unverified in the absence of DNA. The CDR3 is 13 residues long. Germline V gene data show CDR1 as MDHEN and CDR2 as SYDVKM. CDR3 region: CATRQGGRQPQHF.

This sequence joins TRBV6-2 or TRBV6-3 and TRBJ2-1; absent DNA, TCRdb's TRBD1 call cannot be checked. The germline CDR1 and CDR2 sequences are MNHEY and SVGEGT. The length of the CDR3 is 15 residues. This CDR3 reads CASSYPLGPGGEQFF.

This chain uses TRBV19 with TRBJ1-5; as DNA is missing, the TRBD1 call by TCRdb cannot be tested. The CDR3 sequence is 14 residues long. Germline V CDR1 and CDR2: LNHDA, SQIVND (reference sequence). This CDR3 is CASSKTGASQPQHF.

This sequence joins TRBV10-3 and TRBJ2-6; TCRdb calls TRBD2, which cannot be checked without DNA. This CDR3 region has 18 residues. Germline V gives CDR1 ENHRY, CDR2 SYGVKD. The CDR3 reads CAIRTSSGRSSGANVLTF.

The chain couples TRBV7-2 to TRBJ2-5; checking the TCRdb D call of TRBD1 is not possible without DNA. The CDR3 sequence is 14 residues long. Germline-derived CDR1 and CDR2 are SGHTA and FQGNSA. CDR3: CASSFPPGQSYEYF.

The chain employs TRBV6-1 and TRBJ2-7; the D call of TRBD1 rests on TCRdb alone, since no DNA is present to check it. Germline values: CDR1 MNHNS, CDR2 SASEGT. This CDR3 contains 15 residues. The CDR3 loop reads CASMGRETGTYEQYF.

V gene TRBV20-1 combines with J gene TRBJ2-7; the D call from TCRdb, TRBD2, cannot be confirmed without DNA. The CDR3 extends over 15 amino acids. Per the germline V gene, CDR1 is DFQATT and CDR2 is SNEGSKA (reference sequence). This CDR3 is CSAPTSGRELYEQYF.

The V call is TRBV18, the J call TRBJ2-7. Germline CDR1 and CDR2: KGHSH and LQKENI. This CDR3 has 12 residues. CDR3 in amino acids: CASSPPGHEQYF.

The chain employs TRBV5-1 and TRBJ2-1. Germline-derived CDR1 and CDR2 are SGHRS and YFSETQ. The CDR3 consists of 17 residues. The CDR3 region is CASSLGAYRGSYNEQFF.

The chain has TRBV4-1 and TRBJ2-6; TCRdb calls TRBD2, which cannot be checked without DNA. In germline, CDR1 is MGHRA, CDR2 YSYEKL. This CDR3 is built from 19 residues. The CDR3 loop is CASSQDYRELSAGANVLTF.

This chain connects TRBV20-1 to TRBJ2-1. Per the germline V gene, CDR1 is DFQATT and CDR2 is SNEGSKA (reference sequence). This CDR3 spans 14 amino acids. Here the CDR3 reads CSARKGSWDNEQFF.

The V call is TRBV18, the J call TRBJ2-7; as DNA is missing, the TRBD1 call by TCRdb cannot be tested. Germline V gene lookup returns CDR1 KGHSH and CDR2 LQKENI. This CDR3 has 12 amino acids. CDR3 region: CASSPPGQEQYF. The full variable domain, in which reference TRBV18 and TRBJ2-7 provide the parts outside the CDR3, is NAGVMQNPRHLVRRRGQEARLRCSPMKGHSHVYWYRQLPEEGLKFMVYLQKENIIDESGMPKERFSAEFPKEGPSILRIQQVVRGDSAAYFCASSPPGQEQYFGPGTRLTVT.

This chain uses TRBV7-6 with TRBJ2-3; TCRdb selects TRBD2, and the lack of DNA leaves this call unchecked. CDR1 SGHVS and CDR2 FNYEAQ come from the germline V gene. CDR3 length equals 16 residues. Here the CDR3 reads CASSWTRTSGGDTQYF. The full variable domain, with the rest looked up from reference TRBV7-6 and TRBJ2-3, is GAGVSQSPRYKVTKRGQDVALRCDPISGHVSLYWYRQALGQGPEFLTYFNYEAQQDKSGLPNDRFSAERPEGSISTLTIQRTEQRDSAMYRCASSWTRTSGGDTQYFGPGTRLTVL.

The gene calls are TRBV7-6 and TRBJ1-4. Per the germline V gene, CDR1 is SGHVS and CDR2 is FNYEAQ. The length of the CDR3 is 12 residues. The CDR3 loop reads CASSLDPEKLFF. Together with reference TRBV7-6 and TRBJ1-4, the CDR3 gives the full variable domain: GAGVSQSPRYKVTKRGQDVALRCDPISGHVSLYWYRQALGQGPEFLTYFNYEAQQDKSGLPNDRFSAERPEGSISTLTIQRTEQRDSAMYRCASSLDPEKLFFGSGTQLSVL.

The gene calls are TRBV20-1 and TRBJ2-7. Germline V CDR1 and CDR2: DFQATT, SNEGSKA (reference sequence). This CDR3 is built from 14 residues. CDR3 loop: CSASDQRLSYEQYF.

The chain joins TRBV20-1 to TRBJ1-6; the D gene TCRdb calls, TRBD1, cannot be checked with no DNA. Germline-derived CDR1 and CDR2 are DFQATT and SNEGSKA (reference sequence). The CDR3 is 14 amino acids. The CDR3 loop is CSASRTGSNSPLHF.